The source of this TCR beta chain is a study of human thymus T cells. Whole-study results and caveats: An apparent bias in V and J gene usage was seen in thymic and blood repertoires.

Trimming shortened V by 5 bases and J by 9 bases, and 23 bases separated the two germline ends. This CDR3 spans 15 amino acids. Germline loops: CDR1 SGHRS, CDR2 YFSETQ. TCRdb's copy holds only in-frame clones and misses some; the assay was immunoSEQ multiplex PCR. This repertoire shows about 120,000 clones, around 94% found once; its top ten account for around 0.025%. Comment on this clone: The antigen is undetermined.

Corrective heart surgery yielded the resections from which the thymus tissue came. This sequence joins TRBV5-1 and TRBJ1-1, with a weak D call TRBD1 (5 bases). The sequenced sample consisted of thymus tissue. The clonotype was recovered from a boy under two years old with a congenital heart defect but otherwise immunologically healthy. The CDR3 DNA reads TGCGCCAGCAGTTTTAAAGGGGTCCTAGTCGAAAAAGCTTTCTTT. This gives the protein CASSFKGVLVEKAFF.